This record concerns one T cell receptor (beta chain) sequence. Other nucleotide sequences from this sample produce the same CDR3. The sample is drawn from a study of shared clonotypes between healthy human individuals. Genomic DNA per cell subset filled all wells of several immunoSEQ plates. The table came from immunoSEQ multiplex PCR; TCRdb's copy has only in-frame clones and leaves some out. The sample lists just over 2,000,000 clones, about 95% seen once, with 0.9% to 1.4% in the top ten. CDR1 is MNHEY and CDR2 is SVGAGI in the germline V gene. J gave up 6 bases and V 6 bases, and 6 bases lay outside the gene matches. The CDR3 runs 13 residues. Positive CCR7 selection of CD45RO-negative cells yielded the naive CD8 cells, and terminally differentiated effector memory CD45RA+ cells were excluded.

Sequenced sample: naive CD8+ T cells sorted from blood. The sequence was collected from a man aged 18 to 29 in good health. The chain uses TRBV6-5 and TRBJ1-2, with 8 positions matching TRBD1. CDR3 amino acids: CASSLGQGNGYTF. CDR3 bases: TGTGCCAGCAGCCTCGGACAGGGCAATGGCTACACCTTC.